One sample yielded the 18 T cell receptor beta chains listed below, sequenced in a study of blood T cells in healthy people across ages. Together with a sample-barcoded 5' primer, a J-beta primer mix was included in a second PCR lasting roughly 6 to 12 cycles. TCRdb re-called the 5' RACE reads through MiXCR, storing one row per CDR3 protein. The data show about 640,000 distinct CDR3 sequences, roughly 43% seen once. Sequencing input: blood. Source of these receptors: a man older than 75 in good health.

V gene TRBV7-9 combines with J gene TRBJ2-1, with D maybe TRBD1 (6 bases). Germline V gene lookup returns CDR1 SEHNR and CDR2 FQNEAQ (reference sequence). Trimming pared 4 bases from V and 8 bases from J, leaving 12 bases between. The CDR3 is 13 residues long. The CDR3 DNA follows: TGTGCCAGCAGCTCCCGAACAGGGCATGAGCAGTTCTTC. Its translation is CASSSRTGHEQFF. The whole variable domain, remainder taken from reference TRBV7-9 and TRBJ2-1, is DTGVSQNPRHKITKRGQNVTFRCDPISEHNRLYWYRQTLGQGPEFLTYFQNEAQLEKSRLLSDRFSAERPKGSFSTLEIQRTEQGDSAMYLCASSSRTGHEQFFGPGTRLTVL.

This chain connects TRBV6-2 or TRBV6-3 to TRBJ2-7; TRBD2 matches 7 bases. CDR1 MNHEY and CDR2 SVGEGT come from the germline V gene. The CDR3 has 15 amino acids. The junction had 9 bases not matched to a gene; V was cut back by 6 bases and J by 1 base. The CDR3 DNA follows: TGTGCCAGCAGCCTAAGCGGGGCTGGGTCCTACGAGCAGTACTTC. Its translation: CASSLSGAGSYEQYF.

Turning to this clonotype: Given a much more abundant clone one base away, this may be a read error. The genes are TRBV18 and TRBJ2-1; tentative D call: TRBD1 (6 bases). The germline gives CDR1 KGHSH, CDR2 LQKENI. The CDR3 is 14 residues long. The CDR3 bases are TGTGCCAGCTCACCAAACAGGGCCTACAATGAGCGGTTCTTC. Amino acid sequence: CASSPNRAYNERFF.

This clonotype was detected once. One end of the junction varies from germline; a read error may be responsible. This rearrangement joins TRBV6-1 to TRBJ2-5; possible D gene TRBD1, 6 bases. CDR1 is MNHNS and CDR2 is SASEGT in the germline V gene. The CDR3 is made up of 14 amino acids. CDR3 sequence: CVSNGQLLRETQYF. CDR3 DNA: TGTGTCAGCAATGGACAGCTCCTCAGGGAGACCCAGTACTTC.

About this clonotype: A much larger clone sits a single nucleotide away, making a read error possible. Written as DNA, the CDR3 is TGTGCCAGCAGCAAAGCGGGAGGTGAGCAGTTCTTC. Translated: CASSKAGGEQFF. The chain uses TRBV4-2 and TRBJ2-1, with 9 bases lining up with TRBD2. In germline, CDR1 is LGHNA, CDR2 YNFKEQ. The ends lost 5 bases at V and 9 bases at J; junction bases unmatched: 2. The CDR3 is 12 amino acids.

V and J are TRBV19 and TRBJ2-7; D not resolved. The CDR3 has 14 residues. Between the trimmed V and J ends, which lost 5 bases and 2 bases, there was a span of 13 bases. In germline, CDR1 is LNHDA, CDR2 SQIVND (reference sequence). Here the CDR3 reads CASSPRSGPYEQYF. In DNA, the CDR3 is TGTGCCAGTAGTCCGAGATCAGGCCCCTACGAGCAGTACTTC. Looking up the rest from reference TRBV19 and TRBJ2-7 gives the full variable domain: DGGITQSPKYLFRKEGQNVTLSCEQNLNHDAMYWYRQDPGQGLRLIYYSQIVNDFQKGDIAEGYSVSREKKESFPLTVTSAQKNPTAFYLCASSPRSGPYEQYFGPGTRLTVT.

This clonotype was recorded a few times. The V and J genes are TRBV14 and TRBJ1-2; 8 bases line up with TRBD1. Unmatched junction bases numbered 5, after V lost 1 base and J lost 4 bases. The germline V gene has CDR1 SGHDN and CDR2 FVKESK. CDR3 length: 15 amino acids. CDR3 residues: CASSQGRQGSYGYTF. The CDR3 DNA sequence: TGTGCCAGCAGCCAAGGAAGACAGGGGAGCTATGGCTACACCTTC.

The chain uses TRBV5-1 and TRBJ2-4; D may be TRBD2 (5 bases). V lost 0 bases and J lost 2, with 12 bases in between. This CDR3 spans 16 amino acids. From germline, CDR1 is SGHRS and CDR2 YFSETQ. In DNA form, the CDR3 reads TGCGCCAGCAGCTTGGAGGGCCGGGAACCCAAAAACATTCAGTACTTC. Its translation is CASSLEGREPKNIQYF.

This clonotype was counted between two and nine times. This chain links TRBV6-5 with TRBJ2-5; TRBD2 matches at 7 bases. The tail of the sequence fits TRBJ2-7 better, so the J call may be wrong. This CDR3 is 15 amino acids long. Germline V gene sequence: CDR1 MNHEY, CDR2 SVGAGI. CDR3 nucleotide sequence: TGTGCCAGCAGTCCCTGGGTCGGCGGGGGTTACGAGCAGTACTTC. Translation: CASSPWVGGGYEQYF.

The chain recombines TRBV6-2 or TRBV6-3 with TRBJ2-3; 9 nucleotides agree with TRBD2. This CDR3 spans 15 amino acids. The germline V gene encodes CDR1 MNHEY and CDR2 SVGEGT. The V segment lost 1 base and the J segment 7 bases; nucleotides outside the gene matches: 6. In DNA form, the CDR3 reads TGTGCCAGCAGTTACTGGCGGGGGGGCAGGAATACGCAGTATTTT. This codes for CASSYWRGGRNTQYF.

V and J are TRBV7-2 and TRBJ1-6; 8 bases match TRBD1. This CDR3 is built from 19 residues. V shed 4 bases and J 0 bases; nucleotides not matched to a gene: 11. The germline V gene encodes CDR1 SGHTA and CDR2 FQGNSA. The CDR3, as DNA: TGTGCCAGCAGCTATACCGGACAGGGCACCCTCTCCTATAATTCACCCCTCCACTTT. Translating it yields CASSYTGQGTLSYNSPLHF.

This clonotype was observed a handful of times. The chain is built from TRBV20-1 and TRBJ2-7; 9 bases match TRBD1. Germline V lookup: CDR1 DFQATT, CDR2 SNEGSKA (reference sequence). Unmatched junction bases numbered 2, after V lost 2 bases and J lost 6 bases. The CDR3 spans 12 residues. The CDR3 protein is CSARRTGVEQYF. The DNA of the CDR3 is TGCAGTGCTAGACGGACAGGGGTCGAGCAGTACTTC.

The chain joins TRBV25-1 to TRBJ2-7; 9 bases are shared with TRBD2. The germline V gene encodes CDR1 MGHDK and CDR2 SYGVNS. The J segment lost 3 bases and the V segment lost 3 bases, leaving 3 bases of the junction unmatched. CDR3 size: 14 residues. DNA of the CDR3: TGTGCCAGCAGTGACCCACTAGCGGGCTACGAGCAGTACTTC. Its translation is CASSDPLAGYEQYF.

The chain uses TRBV19 and TRBJ2-1; D might be TRBD2 (6 bases). The CDR3 runs 15 residues. With 3 bases removed from V and 5 bases from J, the gap between germline ends came to 14 bases. CDR1 is LNHDA and CDR2 is SQIVND in the germline V gene (reference sequence). CDR3 in DNA: TGTGCCAGTAGTATTTTGCGCGGGGCAAACAATGAGCAGTTCTTC. Protein sequence: CASSILRGANNEQFF.

Ten or more counts support this clonotype. J is TRBJ2-1 and V is TRBV28; D is unresolved. The CDR3 loop spans 16 amino acids. CDR1 and CDR2 (germline): MDHEN, SYDVKM. V lost 5 bases and J lost 5, with 19 bases in between. For the CDR3, the DNA is TGTGCCAGCAGTAAGTTAGGTGAGCCTAGTCACAATGAGCAGTTCTTC. As protein: CASSKLGEPSHNEQFF.

This clonotype was seen a handful of times. This chain links TRBV2 with TRBJ2-7; 9 bases align to TRBD1. The CDR3 consists of 17 residues. Trimming took 5 bases from V and 2 from J; bases not matched to a gene: 13. Germline V gene data show CDR1 as SNHLY and CDR2 as FYNNEI. The CDR3 spells CASSQVGVGQGAYEQYF. CDR3 DNA: TGTGCCAGCAGTCAAGTAGGGGTGGGACAGGGTGCCTACGAGCAGTACTTC. The full variable domain, rest sourced from reference TRBV2 and TRBJ2-7, is EPEVTQTPSHQVTQMGQEVILRCVPISNHLYFYWYRQILGQKVEFLVSFYNNEISEKSEIFDDQFSVERPDGSNFTLKIRSTKLEDSAMYFCASSQVGVGQGAYEQYFGPGTRLTVT.

This rearrangement joins TRBV20-1 to TRBJ2-7; 9 bases align to TRBD2. CDR1 DFQATT and CDR2 SNEGSKA come from the germline V gene (reference sequence). The J segment lost 2 bases and the V segment lost 5 bases, leaving 10 bases of the junction unmatched. The CDR3 extends over 15 amino acids. The CDR3 protein is CSAPRLLAGPYEQYF. The DNA for the CDR3 is TGCAGTGCTCCTCGGCTCCTAGCGGGACCCTACGAGCAGTACTTC.

V usage is TRBV5-5 and J usage is TRBJ2-5; a weak D match, TRBD1 (6 bases). In germline, CDR1 is SGHKS, CDR2 YYEKEE (reference sequence). The CDR3 sequence is 14 residues long. Trimming removed 9 bases at V and 3 bases at J, with 18 bases between. The CDR3 spells CATNPQGLKETQYF. In DNA, the CDR3 is TGTGCCACCAATCCACAGGGTCTTAAAGAGACCCAGTACTTC.